The 16 T cell receptor beta chains listed next were all sequenced from one sample in a study of T cells in Graves' hyperthyroidism and ophthalmopathy. Using RNA transcripts as the source, TCR beta CDR3 regions were amplified. RT-PCR in the first round (using the HTBI primer set) targeted the TCR CDR3. A single record per CDR3 protein comes from TCRdb applying MiXCR to the multiplex PCR reads. The sample shows around 300,000 distinct CDR3 sequences, about 15% of them seen only once. Sequencing was done on a sample of blood. Receptors originate from a woman aged 25 to 39 with Graves' hyperthyroidism.

The V call is TRBV24-1, the J call TRBJ2-5; weak D call: TRBD1 (6 bases). V lost 10 bases to trimming and J lost 1 base, with 9 bases between them. The CDR3 is 12 amino acids. Germline CDR1 and CDR2: KGHDR and SFDVKD. The CDR3 loop reads CATRGFQETQYF. DNA for the CDR3: TGTGCCACTAGGGGGTTCCAAGAGACCCAGTACTTC.

This clonotype was detected only a few times. This chain connects TRBV3-1 to TRBJ2-7; a weak D match, TRBD1 (6 bases). The CDR3 covers 14 residues. Trimming removed 6 bases from V and 1 base from J, with 13 bases in between. The germline CDR1 and CDR2 sequences are LGHDT and YNNKEL (reference sequence). CDR3 region: CASRGQRPSYEQYF. CDR3 bases: TGTGCCAGCAGAGGACAGCGACCTTCCTACGAGCAGTACTTC.

This clonotype was detected many times. The genes are TRBV29-1 and TRBJ2-2; D might be TRBD2 (7 bases). The length of the CDR3 is 15 residues. Germline lookup yields CDR1 SQVTM and CDR2 ANQGSEA. The CDR3 spells CRGKKGGANTGELFF. The DNA of the CDR3 is TGCAGGGGAAAAAAAGGGGGGGCCAACACCGGGGAGCTGTTTTTT.

This clonotype was seen a few times. The chain has TRBV20-1 and TRBJ1-5; tentatively, D is TRBD1 (5 bases). CDR1 DFQATT and CDR2 SNEGSKA come from the germline V gene (reference sequence). The CDR3 covers 16 residues. V was pared by 6 bases and J by 7 bases, with 25 bases between. This chain's CDR3 is CSAEDEGQGQTQPQHF. Here the CDR3 DNA reads TGCAGTGCGGAGGACGAGGGCCAGGGCCAAACGCAGCCCCAGCATTTT.

This clonotype was counted at least ten times. This chain connects TRBV24-1 to TRBJ2-1; no definite D call. Germline V lookup: CDR1 KGHDR, CDR2 SFDVKD. Trimming removed 5 bases from V and 8 bases from J, with 6 bases in between. The CDR3 is 11 residues long. The CDR3 nucleotides read TGTGCCACCAGTGCGCGCGATGAGCAGTTCTTC. This codes for CATSARDEQFF.

This clonotype was seen only once. The chain is built from TRBV7-9 and TRBJ2-5; no reliable D call. The length of the CDR3 is 13 residues. The germline V gene has CDR1 SEHNR and CDR2 FQNEAQ (reference sequence). V lost 3 bases and J lost 1, with 6 bases in between. CDR3 DNA: TGTGCCAGCAGCTTTAATGGCCAAGAGACCCAGTACTTC. It codes for CASSFNGQETQYF. Based on the CDR3 plus reference TRBV7-9 and TRBJ2-5, the full variable domain is DTGVSQNPRHKITKRGQNVTFRCDPISEHNRLYWYRQTLGQGPEFLTYFQNEAQLEKSRLLSDRFSAERPKGSFSTLEIQRTEQGDSAMYLCASSFNGQETQYFGPGTRLLVL.

In its sample, this clonotype was seen many times. The V call is TRBV4-1, the J call TRBJ2-7; TRBD1 matches at 11 bases. With V trimmed by 2 bases and J by 2 bases, 2 bases remained unmatched. Germline V CDR1 and CDR2: MGHRA, YSYEKL. The CDR3 is 15 amino acids. CDR3 DNA: TGCGCCAGCAGCCAACCGGGACAGGGGGCCTACGAGCAGTACTTC. Encoded protein: CASSQPGQGAYEQYF.

This clonotype was counted only a few times. V gene TRBV6-1 combines with J gene TRBJ1-4, with D perhaps TRBD1 (6 bases). The germline V gene has CDR1 MNHNS and CDR2 SASEGT. V lost 9 bases and J 3 bases, leaving 8 bases between the germline ends. This CDR3 has 12 amino acids. The DNA of the CDR3 is TGTGCCAGTCGGACAGCTAATGAAAAACTGTTTTTT. Its protein is CASRTANEKLFF.

The rearrangement joins TRBV5-6 to TRBJ2-7; 12 nucleotides match TRBD2. CDR1 is SGHDT, CDR2 YYEEEE, per germline. This CDR3 has 16 residues. V lost 4 bases, J lost 3 bases, and 8 bases stayed unmatched. Here the CDR3 reads CASSPRLAGVGYEQYF. CDR3 bases: TGTGCCAGCAGCCCCCGACTAGCGGGAGTGGGCTACGAGCAGTACTTC.

The sample holds many counts of this clonotype. The chain carries TRBV6-2 or TRBV6-3 and TRBJ2-5; possibly TRBD1 for D (5 bases). The CDR3 consists of 15 residues. V was shortened by 5 bases and J by 3 bases, with 16 bases between the two germline ends. Germline CDR1 reads MNHEY; CDR2 reads SVGEGT. This chain's CDR3 is CASSQIQVPKETQYF. The CDR3 bases are TGTGCCAGCAGTCAAATACAGGTCCCAAAAGAGACCCAGTACTTC.

The chain joins TRBV28 to TRBJ2-3, with D unclear. The ends were cut back, 4 bases at V and 7 bases at J, with 15 bases in the middle. Germline CDR1 reads MDHEN; CDR2 reads SYDVKM. This CDR3 is 14 amino acids long. The CDR3 loop reads CASSSHRGMNTQYF. DNA for the CDR3: TGTGCCAGCAGTTCCCATCGTGGGATGAATACGCAGTATTTT.

This clonotype was observed a few times. The rearrangement uses TRBV6-1 and TRBJ1-2, with TRBD1 identical over 7 bases. Germline values: CDR1 MNHNS, CDR2 SASEGT. J gave up 4 bases and V 2 bases, and 4 bases lay outside the gene matches. This CDR3 contains 14 residues. The CDR3 bases are TGTGCCAGCAGTGAACAGGGGGGCCTCTATGGCTACACCTTC. Translated, it gives CASSEQGGLYGYTF.

The chain uses TRBV10-3 and TRBJ2-7; perhaps TRBD1 as D (6 bases). Between the trimmed V and J ends, which lost 6 bases and 0 bases, there was a span of 15 bases. This CDR3 is 15 amino acids long. Germline values: CDR1 ENHRY, CDR2 SYGVKD. CDR3 sequence reads: CAIRARQEFSYEQYF. CDR3 nucleotides: TGTGCCATCAGAGCCCGACAGGAATTCTCCTACGAGCAGTACTTC.

This clonotype was seen at least ten times. This chain uses TRBV6-1 with TRBJ1-4; TRBD1 matches 8 bases. Germline V gives CDR1 MNHNS, CDR2 SASEGT. With V trimmed by 6 bases and J by 8 bases, 17 bases remained unmatched. The CDR3 runs to 17 residues. In nucleotides, the CDR3 is TGTGCCAGCAGACCCGACAGGGGTTTATCCCTGGGGGAAAAACTGTTTTTT. It yields the protein CASRPDRGLSLGEKLFF.

This clonotype was seen at least ten times. V and J are TRBV28 and TRBJ2-5; the match to TRBD1 covers 7 bases. Germline V gives CDR1 MDHEN, CDR2 SYDVKM. The trim removed 1 base at V and 3 bases at J, leaving 8 bases unmatched. This CDR3 has 16 amino acids. Here the CDR3 reads CASSLLKGTVEETQYF. CDR3 bases: TGTGCCAGCAGTTTATTAAAAGGGACAGTTGAAGAGACCCAGTACTTC.

The rearrangement uses TRBV7-9 and TRBJ2-1, with D tentatively TRBD2 (6 bases). This CDR3 is 15 amino acids long. Trimming left V 3 bases short and J 9 bases short, with 18 bases between. Germline V gene data show CDR1 as SEHNR and CDR2 as FQNEAQ (reference sequence). CDR3 in DNA: TGTGCCAGCAGCTTGGGGCCGGGTGGAGGGAGTGAGCAGTTCTTC. It encodes CASSLGPGGGSEQFF.